The rows below give T cell receptor beta chains drawn from one sample of a study of persistence of HIV-infected CD4 T cells. Sequencing was performed with immunoSEQ multiplex PCR; in TCRdb, only in-frame clones are kept and a portion is missing. The table includes 40,000 to 60,000 clones, more than 80% detected once. Their target antigens are unknown. Sequenced material: CD4+ T cells sorted from PBMCs after approximately 19-hour stimulation, taken from a patient who received antiretroviral therapy. All receptors derive from an adult woman with HIV who was CMV-seropositive. Both conserved end residues are part of each CDR3. The order of the fields is V gene, D gene, J gene, clone size, CDR3 protein, CDR3 DNA. D genes are given only for firm matches. Expanded clones are given a class, and other clones once, few, many or no size at all.

>TRBV28|.|TRBJ2-1|.
CASSLYNEQFF
TGTGCCAGCAGCCTCTACAATGAGCAGTTCTTC
>TRBV24-1|.|TRBJ1-5|.
CATGQGGQPQHF
TGTGCCACCGGCCAGGGAGGGCAGCCCCAGCATTTT
>TRBV14|.|TRBJ2-7|.
CASSQGANSYEQYF
TGTGCCAGCAGCCAGGGGGCAAATTCCTACGAGCAGTACTTC
>TRBV28|.|TRBJ1-1|.
CASSLERGVAFF
TGTGCCAGCAGTTTGGAGAGGGGGGTGGCTTTCTTT
>TRBV12-5|.|TRBJ1-2|once
CASGLGQDYGYTF
TGTGCTAGTGGTTTGGGGCAGGACTATGGCTACACCTTC
>TRBV19|TRBD1|TRBJ1-5|.
CASRPTGGYQPQHF
TGTGCCAGCCGCCCGACAGGGGGCTATCAGCCCCAGCATTTT
>TRBV5-4|.|TRBJ1-1|.
CASSLTGGTEAFF
TGTGCCAGCAGCTTAACCGGGGGCACTGAAGCTTTCTTT
>TRBV12-3/TRBV12-4|.|TRBJ2-1|.
CASRRGDEQFF
TGTGCCAGCAGACGGGGAGATGAGCAGTTCTTC
>TRBV9|TRBD1|TRBJ2-5|.
CASSPNAGTARETQYF
TGTGCCAGCAGCCCGAACGCCGGGACAGCCCGAGAGACCCAGTACTTC
>TRBV10-1|.|TRBJ2-7|.
CASSDRRATSYEQYF
TGCGCCAGCAGTGATCGGCGGGCGACCTCCTACGAGCAGTACTTC